This T cell receptor beta chain was identified in a study of shared clonotypes between healthy human individuals. Each sample came from a Caucasian adult donor living in Nashville, Tennessee. V was shortened by 3 bases and J by 8 bases, with 13 bases between the two germline ends. This CDR3 is built from 12 residues. Germline CDR1 SQVTM, CDR2 ANQGSEA. Profiled with immunoSEQ multiplex PCR; TCRdb holds only in-frame clones, not every one. The data show more than 400,000 clones, with 90% to 97% seen just once and about 0.064% held by the top ten. Sequencing was performed on naive CD4+ T cells sorted from blood. As to subset: CD45RA+ positively selected. The receptor's source is a woman in her 30s in good health. The V and J genes are TRBV29-1 and TRBJ1-2; D not certain. Here the CDR3 reads CSVDWETVGYTF. CDR3 nucleotide sequence: TGCAGCGTTGATTGGGAAACCGTAGGCTACACCTTC.